The T cell receptor (beta chain) under discussion was sequenced for a study of T cells in Graves' hyperthyroidism and ophthalmopathy. V was trimmed by 6 bases and J by 0 bases, leaving 19 bases between them. The CDR3 totals 17 residues. The germline V gene encodes CDR1 LNHDA and CDR2 SQIVND (reference sequence). Findings and limits, study-wide: Most thyroid clonotypes expanded above 0.001 were also detected in blood.

Those with hyperthyroidism were 18 to 65 years old, newly diagnosed, and ill for under 2 months. Patients having uncontrolled infection, another autoimmune disease, pregnancy or lactation were not included. Fresh peripheral blood, 10 ml, yielded the PBMCs. This clonotype has at least ten counts. The antigen remains unidentified. Amplified TCR beta CDR3 regions derived from RNA transcripts. An initial round of RT-PCR targeting the TCR CDR3 relied on the HTBI primer set. MiXCR, run by TCRdb on the multiplex PCR reads, gives a single entry per CDR3 protein. Of a few hundred thousand distinct CDR3 sequences in the sample, around 14% were seen once.

The material sequenced was blood. This clonotype was sampled from a woman aged 18-29 years with Graves' hyperthyroidism. This chain links TRBV19 with TRBJ2-3; weak D call: TRBD2 (6 bases). The CDR3 region is CASSHLRGGKSTDTQYF. The DNA of the CDR3 is TGTGCCAGTAGCCACCTGCGGGGCGGGAAAAGCACAGATACGCAGTATTTT.